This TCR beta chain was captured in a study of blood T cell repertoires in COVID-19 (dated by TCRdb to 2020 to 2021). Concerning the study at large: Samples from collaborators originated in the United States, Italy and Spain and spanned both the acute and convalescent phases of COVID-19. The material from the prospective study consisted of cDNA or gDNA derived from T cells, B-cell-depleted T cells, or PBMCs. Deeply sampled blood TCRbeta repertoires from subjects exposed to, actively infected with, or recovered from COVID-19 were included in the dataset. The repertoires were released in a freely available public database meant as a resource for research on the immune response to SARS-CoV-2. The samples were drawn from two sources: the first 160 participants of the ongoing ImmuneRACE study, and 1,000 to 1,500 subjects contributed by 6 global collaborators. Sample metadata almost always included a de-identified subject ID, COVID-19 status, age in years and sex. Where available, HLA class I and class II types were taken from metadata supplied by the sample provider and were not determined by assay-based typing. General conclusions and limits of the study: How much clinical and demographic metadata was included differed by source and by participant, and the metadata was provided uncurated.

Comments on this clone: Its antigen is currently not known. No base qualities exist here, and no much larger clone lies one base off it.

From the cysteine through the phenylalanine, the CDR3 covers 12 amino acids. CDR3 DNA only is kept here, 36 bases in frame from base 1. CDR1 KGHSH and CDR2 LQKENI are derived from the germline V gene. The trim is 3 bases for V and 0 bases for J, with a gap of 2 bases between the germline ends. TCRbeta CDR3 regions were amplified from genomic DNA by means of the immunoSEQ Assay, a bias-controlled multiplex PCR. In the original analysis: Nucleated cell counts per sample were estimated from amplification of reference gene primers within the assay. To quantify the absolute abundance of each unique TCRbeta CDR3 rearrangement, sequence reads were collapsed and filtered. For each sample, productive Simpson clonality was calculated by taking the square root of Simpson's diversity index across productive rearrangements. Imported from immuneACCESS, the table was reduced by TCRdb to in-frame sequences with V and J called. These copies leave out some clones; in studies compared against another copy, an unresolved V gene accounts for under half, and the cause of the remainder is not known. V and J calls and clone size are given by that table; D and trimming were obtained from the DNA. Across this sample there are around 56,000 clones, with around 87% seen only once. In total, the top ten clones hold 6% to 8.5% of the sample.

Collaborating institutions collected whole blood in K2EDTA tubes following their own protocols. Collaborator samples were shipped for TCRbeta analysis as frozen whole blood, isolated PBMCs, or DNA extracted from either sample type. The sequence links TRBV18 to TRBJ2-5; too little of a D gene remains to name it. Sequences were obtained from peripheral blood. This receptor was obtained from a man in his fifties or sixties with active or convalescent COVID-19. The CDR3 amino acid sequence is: CASSPNQETQYF. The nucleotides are TGTGCCAGCTCACCCAACCAAGAGACCCAGTACTTC. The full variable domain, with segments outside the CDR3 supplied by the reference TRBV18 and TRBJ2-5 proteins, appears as NAGVMQNPRHLVRRRGQEARLRCSPMKGHSHVYWYRQLPEEGLKFMVYLQKENIIDESGMPKERFSAEFPKEGPSILRIQQVVRGDSAAYFCASSPNQETQYFGPGTRLLVL.